This paragraph covers one T cell receptor (beta chain) sequence. The antigen remains unidentified. The data were taken from a study of radiotherapy plus CTLA-4 blockade in lung cancer. Study-wide results and caveats: Together with interferon-beta, which increased in serum after radiation, early dynamic changes in blood T cell clones were reportedly the best predictors of response. Following radiotherapy plus ipilimumab, tumor-derived TCR clones expanded in the blood.

TCRdb keeps only in-frame clones here, not all; method: immunoSEQ multiplex PCR. The sample holds tens of thousands of clones, over 60% seen once. Patients with chemo-refractory metastatic non-small-cell lung cancer received focal radiation plus CTLA-4 blockade with ipilimumab. The CDR3 runs 17 residues. Germline assignment: CDR1 MNHEY and CDR2 SMNVEV (reference sequence). V lost 5 bases to trimming and J lost 0 bases, with 14 bases between them. The source material was peripheral blood, sampled from a patient treated with radiotherapy plus ipilimumab. The receptor comes from a human donor with non-small cell lung cancer who had stable disease on radiotherapy plus ipilimumab. The gene calls are TRBV27 and TRBJ2-6; possible D gene TRBD1, 6 bases. The CDR3 bases are TGTGCCAGCAGTGAAACAGGGCCCTCCTCTGGGGCCAACGTCCTGACTTTC. It translates to CASSETGPSSGANVLTF.